This TCR beta chain was sequenced in a study of T cell repertoires in cytomegalovirus infection. Study-wide background: Public signatures in TCR beta pointed to CMV infection and matching HLA type. Overall study findings and caveats: The ex vivo response was dominated by HLA-C-restricted CMV-specific TCR beta clonotypes. The cumulative frequency of public TCR beta families identified carriers of CMV plus the relevant HLA.

CDR1 SGHRS and CDR2 YFSETQ come from the germline V gene. Trimming stripped 6 bases from V and 6 bases from J, with 15 bases between. CDR3 length: 13 residues. About this clonotype itself: Antigen specificity is unknown.

Each CDR3 protein gets one entry after TCRdb re-called the reads with MiXCR. The sample gives approximately 550,000 distinct CDR3 sequences, more than 15% of which show up once; 24% is in the top ten. The V call is TRBV5-1, the J call TRBJ1-2, with D unresolved. Input material: CD8+ T cells from PBMCs. The clonotype was recovered from a human donor in good health (CMV status not recorded). Some clones in this sample may be carry-over from other donors' samples. CDR3 in amino acids: CASKKGSADGYTF. CDR3 DNA: TGCGCCAGCAAAAAGGGATCGGCGGATGGCTACACCTTC.